The clone carrying this TCR beta chain was picked up many times. The CDR3 covers 12 residues. V was cut by 3 bases and J by 3 bases, with 6 bases left in between. Germline CDR1 and CDR2: KGHSH and LQKENI. The data were taken from a study of T cells in Graves' hyperthyroidism and ophthalmopathy. Hyperthyroidism had been newly diagnosed in patients aged 18 to 65, and its duration was under 2 months. RNA transcripts provided the source from which TCR beta CDR3 regions were amplified. TCR CDR3 underwent first-round RT-PCR with the HTBI primer set. In TCRdb, the multiplex PCR reads were re-called with MiXCR into one record per CDR3 protein. The sample has approximately 400,000 distinct CDR3 sequences, 14% to 15% seen once.

The material sequenced was blood. V usage is TRBV18 and J usage is TRBJ2-7; weak D call: TRBD1 (5 bases). The sequence came from a woman aged 30 to 39 with Graves' hyperthyroidism. The chain's CDR3 is CASSPTDYEQYF. In DNA form, the CDR3 reads TGTGCCAGCTCACCGACAGACTACGAGCAGTACTTC.